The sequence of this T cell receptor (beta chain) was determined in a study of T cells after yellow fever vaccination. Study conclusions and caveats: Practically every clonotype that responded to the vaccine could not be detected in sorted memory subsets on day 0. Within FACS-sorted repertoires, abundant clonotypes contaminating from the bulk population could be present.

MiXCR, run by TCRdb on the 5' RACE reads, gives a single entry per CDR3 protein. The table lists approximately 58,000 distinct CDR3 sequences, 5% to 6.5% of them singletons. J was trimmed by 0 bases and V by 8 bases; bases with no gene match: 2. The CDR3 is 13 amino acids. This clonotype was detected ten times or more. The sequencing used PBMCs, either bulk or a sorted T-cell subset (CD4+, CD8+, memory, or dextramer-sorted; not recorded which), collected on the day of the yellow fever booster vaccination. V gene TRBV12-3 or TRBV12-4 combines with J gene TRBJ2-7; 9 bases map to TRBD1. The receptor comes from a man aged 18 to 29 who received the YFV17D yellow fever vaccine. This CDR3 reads CASGQGNSYEQYF. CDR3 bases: TGTGCCAGCGGACAGGGGAACTCCTACGAGCAGTACTTC.